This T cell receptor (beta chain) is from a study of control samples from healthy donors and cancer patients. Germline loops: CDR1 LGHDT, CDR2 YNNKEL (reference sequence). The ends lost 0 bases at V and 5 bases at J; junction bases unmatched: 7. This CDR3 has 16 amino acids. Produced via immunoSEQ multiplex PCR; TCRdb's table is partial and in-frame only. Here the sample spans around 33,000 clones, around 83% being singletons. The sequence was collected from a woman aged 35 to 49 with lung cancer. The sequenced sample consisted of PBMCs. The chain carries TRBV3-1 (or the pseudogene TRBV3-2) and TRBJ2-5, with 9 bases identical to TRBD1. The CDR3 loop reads CASSQESTGGWETQYF. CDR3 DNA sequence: TGTGCCAGCAGCCAAGAAAGTACAGGGGGCTGGGAGACCCAGTACTTC.